What follows are 9 T cell receptor beta chains derived from one specimen sequenced in a study of PD-L1 blockade in urothelial cancer. TCRdb's table, derived via immunoSEQ multiplex PCR, lists solely in-frame clones and lacks some. The sample yields 15,000 to 20,000 clones, about 83% seen once. The time point was: peripheral blood 6 weeks after treatment start. Sample: PBMCs, taken around atezolizumab (anti-PD-L1) treatment. Receptors were obtained from a man over 45 with urothelial cancer.

This clone was counted once. The chain uses TRBV5-6 and TRBJ2-7; TRBD1 matches 10 bases. The CDR3 contains 15 residues. V was clipped by 4 bases and J by 4 bases; unmatched bases: 8. Germline loops: CDR1 SGHDT, CDR2 YYEEEE. In DNA form, the CDR3 reads TGTGCCAGCAGCCCCATGGACAGGGGGAGTTACGAGCAGTACTTC. Its protein product is CASSPMDRGSYEQYF.

V usage is TRBV5-4 and J usage is TRBJ1-2; D is perhaps TRBD1 (5 bases). Germline CDR1 reads SGHNT; CDR2 reads YYREEE (reference sequence). The ends were cut back, 7 bases at V and 5 bases at J, with 15 bases in the middle. CDR3 length: 13 amino acids. Here the CDR3 DNA reads TGTGCCAGCGGGGGGGGGACGTCTTATGGCTACACCTTC. This encodes CASGGGTSYGYTF. The complete variable domain, with remaining parts taken from reference TRBV5-4 and TRBJ1-2, reads ETGVTQSPTHLIKTRGQQVTLRCSSQSGHNTVSWYQQALGQGPQFIFQYYREEENGRGNFPPRFSGLQFPNYSSELNVNALELDDSALYLCASGGGTSYGYTFGSGTRLTVV.

Only a few counts were recorded for this clone. V gene TRBV30 combines with J gene TRBJ2-3; 9 bases are shared with TRBD2. Germline trimming cut 3 bases from V and 6 bases from J; bases unmatched to any gene: 10. CDR1 is GTSNPN, CDR2 SVGIG, per germline (reference sequence). The CDR3 sequence is 15 residues long. This CDR3 is CAWSGPGLARDTQYF. CDR3 sequence (DNA): TGTGCCTGGAGCGGACCGGGACTAGCTAGGGATACGCAGTATTTT.

CDR3 bases: TGTGCCAGTAGTAGGAATAGCGGGAGAGAGACCCAGTACTTC. Its translation is CASSRNSGRETQYF. This chain connects TRBV19 to TRBJ2-5; TRBD2 aligns across 9 bases. This CDR3 is 14 amino acids long. The V gene end was trimmed by 4 bases and the J gene end by 4 bases; junction bases not matched to a gene: 4. From germline, CDR1 is LNHDA and CDR2 SQIVND (reference sequence).

This chain links TRBV29-1 with TRBJ1-2; TRBD1 aligns across 10 bases. Per germline, CDR1 SQVTM and CDR2 ANQGSEA. The CDR3 totals 17 residues. The trim removed 3 bases at V and 2 bases at J, leaving 12 bases unmatched. CDR3 region: CSVEAGQGGLTNYGYTF. Here the CDR3 DNA reads TGCAGCGTTGAGGCAGGACAGGGGGGCCTCACCAACTATGGCTACACCTTC.

The chain recombines TRBV11-2 with TRBJ2-1, with TRBD1 matching 7 bases. V lost 3 bases and J lost 0; bases outside the gene matches: 11. The CDR3 consists of 18 residues. CDR1 and CDR2 (germline): SGHAT, FQNNGV. The CDR3 coding sequence is TGTGCCAGCAGCTTCCAATTTCCGGGACAGAGCTCCTACAATGAGCAGTTCTTC. Amino acid sequence: CASSFQFPGQSSYNEQFF.

V gene TRBV5-1 combines with J gene TRBJ2-3; 10 bases line up with TRBD1. The CDR3 extends over 17 amino acids. With V trimmed by 4 bases and J by 2 bases, 10 bases remained unmatched. From germline, CDR1 is SGHRS and CDR2 YFSETQ. CDR3 loop: CASSGGWGQGYTDTQYF. The CDR3 DNA sequence: TGCGCCAGCAGCGGAGGATGGGGACAGGGGTACACAGATACGCAGTATTTT.

V and J are TRBV19 and TRBJ1-3; 10 nucleotides align to TRBD1. The germline V gene encodes CDR1 LNHDA and CDR2 SQIVND (reference sequence). The junction had 9 bases not matched to a gene; V was cut back by 3 bases and J by 1 base. The CDR3 has 18 amino acids. CDR3 loop: CASSIRNRDRGSGNTIYF. The CDR3, as DNA: TGTGCCAGTAGTATCCGCAATCGGGACAGGGGATCTGGAAACACCATATATTTT. The full variable domain, rest sourced from reference TRBV19 and TRBJ1-3, is DGGITQSPKYLFRKEGQNVTLSCEQNLNHDAMYWYRQDPGQGLRLIYYSQIVNDFQKGDIAEGYSVSREKKESFPLTVTSAQKNPTAFYLCASSIRNRDRGSGNTIYFGEGSWLTVV.

The chain combines TRBV4-2 with TRBJ1-2; 7 bases map to TRBD1. The J segment lost 0 bases and the V segment lost 1 base, leaving 2 bases of the junction unmatched. The CDR3 has 15 amino acids. Germline V gene data show CDR1 as LGHNA and CDR2 as YNFKEQ. CDR3 protein: CASSQGGTANYGYTF. DNA for the CDR3: TGTGCCAGCAGCCAAGGGGGGACAGCTAACTATGGCTACACCTTC.